This T cell receptor beta chain was recovered during a study of blood T cells in healthy people across ages. As for the study in general: Template switching retrieved approximately one barcoded beta molecule for each two T cells.

V lost 6 bases to trimming and J lost 7 bases, with 7 bases between them. CDR1 is SNHLY and CDR2 is FYNNEI in the germline V gene. The CDR3 totals 11 residues. The use of a sample-barcoded 5' primer and a J-beta primer mix characterized a second PCR of about 6 to 12 cycles. In TCRdb, the 5' RACE reads were re-called with MiXCR into one record per CDR3 protein. The table shows 540,000 or so distinct CDR3 sequences, with around 24% occurring only once. These same records also appear under a second study, on T cells of mothers and their children.

J is TRBJ2-1 and V is TRBV2, with D unresolved. The sequence came from a boy aged 10-17 years in good health. Sequencing input: blood. The CDR3 loop reads CASRVGNEQFF. CDR3 nucleotides: TGTGCCAGCAGAGTGGGGAATGAGCAGTTCTTC.